A selection of T cell receptor beta chains follows, all from one sample in a study of blood T cell repertoires in COVID-19. The assay was immunoSEQ multiplex PCR, and TCRdb's table has in-frame clones only and misses some. The sample shows roughly 340,000 clones, around 89% of them seen only once. The sample taken for sequencing was peripheral blood. The source is a woman in her 30s with COVID-19, enrolled during active disease. The CDR3 runs from the conserved cysteine through the conserved F or W. The D gene is left open where the match is weak. The listing skips clone size in some rows; elsewhere it reads once, few, many or a size class.

cdr3_nt | cdr3_aa | v_call | d_call | clone_size | j_call
TGTGCCAGCAGCCAAGTCACAGGGAATGGCTACACCTTC | CASSQVTGNGYTF | TRBV4-2 | . | . | TRBJ1-2
TGTGCCAGCAGCTGGGACAGGGCAGGAAACACCATATATTTT | CASSWDRAGNTIYF | TRBV7-9 | TRBD1 | . | TRBJ1-3
TGTGCCAGCAGCCAAGAACCCTTGGACAGCGCGAACACCGGGGAGCTGTTTTTT | CASSQEPLDSANTGELFF | TRBV4-2 | . | . | TRBJ2-2
TGTGCCAGCAGCGGACTCGGGACAGGGGGCGCGGAGACCCAGTACTTC | CASSGLGTGGAETQYF | TRBV9 | TRBD1 | . | TRBJ2-5
TGTGCCAGCAGCATACGACCGGCAGGGGAGGGAAAACTGTTTTTT | CASSIRPAGEGKLFF | TRBV7-2 | . | . | TRBJ1-4
TGTGCCAGCAGTTTGCGGGGAAGCTCTGGAAACACCATATATTTT | CASSLRGSSGNTIYF | TRBV28 | . | few | TRBJ1-3
TGCAGCGCCTGGGGACAGGGGTCCCCCGAGCAGTACTTC | CSAWGQGSPEQYF | TRBV29-1 | TRBD1 | . | TRBJ2-7
TGTGCCAGCAGCGGGGAGGGTCAGGTTCAAGAGACCCAGTACTTC | CASSGEGQVQETQYF | TRBV5-5 | TRBD2 | . | TRBJ2-5
TGTGCCAGCAGCGACCCTGGGGAGGGGAGCTCCTATAATTCACCCCTCCACTTT | CASSDPGEGSSYNSPLHF | TRBV2 | . | . | TRBJ1-6
TGTGCCAGCAGAACGCGGCTAGCGCCCTACAATGAGCAGTTCTTC | CASRTRLAPYNEQFF | TRBV6-5 | . | . | TRBJ2-1
TGTGCCAGTAGCGACAGGGCACCTGCAACTAATGAAAAACTGTTTTTT | CASSDRAPATNEKLFF | TRBV19 | TRBD1 | . | TRBJ1-4
TGTGCCACCAGTGATCCTCCGAACGACAGGTCCACAGATACGCAGTATTTT | CATSDPPNDRSTDTQYF | TRBV24-1 | . | . | TRBJ2-3
TGCAGCGTTCTCAGACAGGGTCTAGCCCAAGAGACCCAGTACTTC | CSVLRQGLAQETQYF | TRBV29-1 | TRBD1 | . | TRBJ2-5
TGTGCCAGCAGCCAAGATTATTCAGGCTCGACCGGACTTAGCTCTGGAAACACCATATATTTT | CASSQDYSGSTGLSSGNTIYF | TRBV3-1/TRBV3-2 | . | . | TRBJ1-3
TGTGCCAGCTCACCACCCATCACTGAAGCTTTCTTT | CASSPPITEAFF | TRBV18 | . | . | TRBJ1-1